The clone carrying this TCR beta chain was counted ten times or more. The V and J ends lost 3 bases and 0 bases, in that order; junction bases with no gene match: 11. Germline V CDR1 and CDR2: SGHKS, YYEKEE (reference sequence). This CDR3 spans 17 amino acids. TCRbeta library preparation incorporated unique molecular identifiers. TCRdb ran MiXCR on the PCR reads and lists one entry per CDR3 protein. The sample consists of 450,000 to 600,000 distinct CDR3 sequences, roughly a tenth of them appearing once. This sample is part of a study of T-cell reconstitution after alpha-beta-depleted transplantation in children.

V usage is TRBV5-5 and J usage is TRBJ1-1, with TRBD1 matching 7 bases. This material consisted of PBMCs, taken before TCRalphabeta/CD19-depleted stem cell transplant. The receptor's source is a child under 10 years old with inherited bone marrow failure, due to receive a stem cell transplant. CDR3 region: CASSSTGSLTMNTEAFF. DNA for the CDR3: TGTGCCAGCAGCTCGACAGGGTCTCTAACCATGAACACTGAAGCTTTCTTT.